What follows are 3 T cell receptor beta chains derived from one specimen sequenced in a study of cytomegalovirus exposure and HLA in healthy donors. PCR used 60 Vbeta primers and 13 Jbeta primers. TCRdb's table, derived via immunoSEQ multiplex PCR, lists solely in-frame clones and lacks some. The table shows about 110,000 clones, with 70% to 80% occurring only once. Sequencing was carried out using PBMCs. These receptors came from a boy younger than 18 in good health and CMV-seronegative.

The table lists this clone with a few counts. This chain uses TRBV7-9 with TRBJ1-1; no clear D gene. This CDR3 is 12 amino acids long. V was clipped by 7 bases and J by 8 bases, with 14 bases between them. Per the germline V gene, CDR1 is SEHNR and CDR2 is FQNEAQ (reference sequence). The CDR3 DNA sequence: TGTGCCAGCACACTAGGGCTCAACGAAGCTTTCTTT. Protein: CASTLGLNEAFF.

This clone was seen a few times. The chain links TRBV6-5 to TRBJ1-5; D is ambiguous. The CDR3 has 12 amino acids. CDR1 MNHEY and CDR2 SVGAGI come from the germline V gene. With 8 bases removed from V and 5 bases from J, the gap between germline ends came to 10 bases. CDR3 sequence: CASRTWDQPQHF. As DNA, the CDR3 is TGTGCCAGCCGGACTTGGGATCAGCCCCAGCATTTT.

This clone appeared a single time. The genes are TRBV7-9 and TRBJ1-5, with D uncertain. CDR1 SEHNR and CDR2 FQNEAQ come from the germline V gene (reference sequence). V lost 5 bases to trimming and J lost 1 base, with 12 bases between them. The CDR3 sequence is 15 residues long. The CDR3 region is CASSPTSGSNQPQHF. In DNA, the CDR3 is TGTGCCAGCAGCCCCACGTCGGGGAGCAATCAGCCCCAGCATTTT.